These 28 T cell receptor beta chains came from one sample sequenced in a study of T cell responses to AZD1222 COVID-19 vaccine. TCRdb's copy holds only in-frame clones and misses some; the assay was immunoSEQ multiplex PCR. This table holds 120,000 to 150,000 clones, about 81% found once. Sequencing used peripheral blood, obtained on day 0 of MenACWY control vaccination. Source of these receptors: an adult in good health.

The chain uses TRBV3-1 (or the pseudogene TRBV3-2) and TRBJ2-1; D possibly matches TRBD1 or TRBD2 (6 bases each). There are 17 residues in the CDR3. The germline CDR1 and CDR2 sequences are LGHDT and YNNKEL (reference sequence). V dropped 0 bases and J dropped 8 bases, with 20 bases sitting between them. This CDR3 reads CASSQDRGQGKNDEQFF. The CDR3 coding sequence is TGTGCCAGCAGCCAAGATCGGGGGCAGGGGAAGAACGATGAGCAGTTCTTC.

This clone has only a few counts. The rearrangement uses TRBV21-1 and TRBJ2-2; TRBD1, the D gene given by the table, was not confirmed from the DNA. TRBV21-1 is shown as a pseudogene. The CDR3 loop spans 16 amino acids. This CDR3 reads CASSIKGQANTGELFF. The CDR3 bases are TGTGCCAGCAGCATTAAGGGACAGGCGAACACCGGGGAGCTGTTTTTT.

V and J are TRBV4-1 and TRBJ1-5; 7 nucleotides match TRBD1. V shed 1 base, J shed 0 bases, and the junction held 6 bases outside the gene matches. Germline V gene lookup returns CDR1 MGHRA and CDR2 YSYEKL. The CDR3 spans 17 residues. The CDR3 spells CASSQVAGGSSNQPQHF. DNA for the CDR3: TGCGCCAGCAGCCAAGTGGCAGGGGGTAGTAGCAATCAGCCCCAGCATTTT.

V and J are TRBV19 and TRBJ1-5; D is undetermined. The CDR3 has 14 residues. V was cut by 3 bases and J by 7 bases, with 13 bases left in between. Germline lookup yields CDR1 LNHDA and CDR2 SQIVND (reference sequence). CDR3 in DNA: TGTGCCAGTAGTATCGGGTACATGCGACAGCCCCAGCATTTT. Its protein product is CASSIGYMRQPQHF.

The table lists this clone with a few counts. The chain employs TRBV6-6 and TRBJ1-2; TRBD1 is a possible D gene (6 bases). CDR3 length: 13 amino acids. The V gene's germline CDR1 is MNHNY and CDR2 SVGAGI (reference sequence). The V and J ends lost 10 bases and 2 bases respectively, with 14 bases between them. The CDR3 sequence is CATGQTLNYGYTF. As DNA, the CDR3 is TGTGCCACCGGACAGACCCTAAACTATGGCTACACCTTC.

This sequence joins TRBV2 and TRBJ2-3; tentative D call: TRBD1 (7 bases). Trimming removed 4 bases at V and 1 base at J, with 12 bases between. Germline V gives CDR1 SNHLY, CDR2 FYNNEI. This CDR3 has 15 amino acids. CDR3 bases: TGTGCCAGCAGTGGCCAGGGGGGTGGCACAGATACGCAGTATTTT. This encodes CASSGQGGGTDTQYF. The full variable domain, rest sourced from reference TRBV2 and TRBJ2-3, is EPEVTQTPSHQVTQMGQEVILRCVPISNHLYFYWYRQILGQKVEFLVSFYNNEISEKSEIFDDQFSVERPDGSNFTLKIRSTKLEDSAMYFCASSGQGGGTDTQYFGPGTRLTVL.

This chain uses TRBV5-4 with TRBJ1-2; D uncertain. The germline V gene encodes CDR1 SGHNT and CDR2 YYREEE (reference sequence). Trimming removed 4 bases at V and 5 bases at J, with 24 bases between. This CDR3 is built from 17 residues. The CDR3 DNA follows: TGTGCCAGCAGCAACGACCGGAGAGTGATTGATCAATATGGCTACACCTTC. Translated: CASSNDRRVIDQYGYTF.

The J gene is TRBJ1-3, the V gene TRBV9, with TRBD1 as a possible D gene (5 bases). The ends were cut back, 0 bases at V and 2 bases at J, with 18 bases in the middle. CDR3 length: 18 residues. CDR1 SGDLS and CDR2 YYNGEE come from the germline V gene. The DNA for the CDR3 is TGTGCCAGCAGCGTAGAAGGGACTACGAGAGTCCCTGGAAACACCATATATTTT. It is translated as CASSVEGTTRVPGNTIYF.

V is TRBV29-1 and J is TRBJ2-5, with D unresolved. Per the germline V gene, CDR1 is SQVTM and CDR2 is ANQGSEA. This CDR3 region has 12 residues. The V gene lost 4 bases and the J gene lost 5 bases, with 11 bases spanning the gap. The CDR3 protein is CSVAPTGETQYF. The CDR3 nucleotides are TGCAGCGTTGCCCCTACCGGGGAGACCCAGTACTTC.

V is TRBV7-9 and J is TRBJ1-2, with no clear D. The germline V gene has CDR1 SEHNR and CDR2 FQNEAQ (reference sequence). Trimming pared 3 bases from V and 8 bases from J, leaving 19 bases between. The CDR3 has 15 amino acids. CDR3 sequence (DNA): TGTGCCAGCAGCTTCGAAAGTATCTTTCTGGGAGGCTACACCTTC. This codes for CASSFESIFLGGYTF.

This sequence joins TRBV7-8 and TRBJ2-5, with D perhaps matching TRBD1 (6 bases). This CDR3 spans 15 amino acids. V lost 3 bases and J lost 1, with 12 bases in between. Germline-derived CDR1 and CDR2 are SGHVS and FQNEAQ. CDR3 DNA: TGTGCCAGCAGCTTGGACACAGGGACCCAAGAGACCCAGTACTTC. Its protein product is CASSLDTGTQETQYF.

This clone occurred a few times. The chain recombines TRBV5-6 with TRBJ2-2; the D is unclear. CDR1 and CDR2 from the germline V gene are SGHDT and YYEEEE. Between the trimmed V and J ends, which lost 3 bases and 1 base, there was a span of 13 bases. There are 16 residues in the CDR3. DNA of the CDR3: TGTGCCAGCAGCTACTATCGGACGGTGAACACCGGGGAGCTGTTTTTT. Its translation is CASSYYRTVNTGELFF.

This clone was seen only a few times. V and J are TRBV19 and TRBJ1-2; D remains unclear. V lost 8 bases and J 4 bases, leaving 14 bases between the germline ends. Looked up from germline, CDR1 is LNHDA and CDR2 is SQIVND (reference sequence). The CDR3 runs to 13 residues. The CDR3 reads CASAPGIVYGYTF. CDR3 DNA sequence: TGTGCCAGTGCACCGGGAATCGTCTATGGCTACACCTTC.

The chain links TRBV18 to TRBJ1-1; no clear D gene. The CDR3 contains 13 residues. Germline assignment: CDR1 KGHSH and CDR2 LQKENI. Trimming removed 2 bases from V and 3 bases from J, with 7 bases in between. CDR3 coding DNA: TGTGCCAGCTCACCAAACACCGACACTGAAGCTTTCTTT. This sequence encodes CASSPNTDTEAFF.

The chain joins TRBV9 to TRBJ1-6; D possibly corresponds to TRBD1 (5 bases). Germline values: CDR1 SGDLS, CDR2 YYNGEE. The CDR3 has 16 residues. V shed 1 base and J shed 8 bases, with 16 bases lying between them. Here the CDR3 reads CASSVSLGGTDSPLHF. For the CDR3, the DNA is TGTGCCAGCAGCGTAAGTCTTGGGGGGACGGATTCACCCCTCCACTTT.

The genes are TRBV24-1 and TRBJ2-2; weak D call: TRBD1 (5 bases). Looked up from germline, CDR1 is KGHDR and CDR2 is SFDVKD. The V end was cut by 0 bases, the J end by 2 bases, with 9 bases between. The CDR3 consists of 16 residues. CDR3 loop: CATSDLGAGNTGELFF. In DNA form, the CDR3 reads TGTGCCACCAGTGATTTGGGGGCAGGCAACACCGGGGAGCTGTTTTTT.

The rearrangement joins TRBV19 to TRBJ1-5; 7 positions match TRBD1. Trimming took 5 bases from V and 3 from J; bases not matched to a gene: 4. This CDR3 spans 14 amino acids. Germline V gives CDR1 LNHDA, CDR2 SQIVND (reference sequence). For the CDR3, the DNA is TGTGCCAGTAGTCCCCAGGGGGTCAATCAGCCCCAGCATTTT. Translated: CASSPQGVNQPQHF.

J is TRBJ1-2 and V is TRBV28; unclear D gene. This CDR3 region has 13 residues. Trimming shortened V by 3 bases and J by 6 bases, and 11 bases separated the two germline ends. CDR1 is MDHEN, CDR2 SYDVKM, per germline. Here the CDR3 reads CASSFLGFNGYTF. The CDR3 bases are TGTGCCAGCAGTTTTTTGGGTTTCAATGGCTACACCTTC.

This chain uses TRBV2 with TRBJ1-2, with 8 bases matching TRBD1. In germline, CDR1 is SNHLY, CDR2 FYNNEI. V trimming: 7 bases; J trimming: 3 bases; junction bases outside the gene matches: 13. This CDR3 is built from 16 residues. The CDR3 is CASTLTTGDGDYGYTF. The CDR3 coding sequence is TGTGCCAGCACCCTCACGACAGGGGACGGGGACTATGGCTACACCTTC. Complete variable domain (other parts from reference TRBV2 and TRBJ1-2): EPEVTQTPSHQVTQMGQEVILRCVPISNHLYFYWYRQILGQKVEFLVSFYNNEISEKSEIFDDQFSVERPDGSNFTLKIRSTKLEDSAMYFCASTLTTGDGDYGYTFGSGTRLTVV.

Only one count was recorded for this clone. The chain recombines TRBV3-1 (or the pseudogene TRBV3-2) with TRBJ1-2; tentative D call: TRBD1 (5 bases). Germline CDR1 and CDR2: LGHDT and YNNKEL (reference sequence). V dropped 1 base and J dropped 0 bases, with 9 bases sitting between them. The CDR3 sequence is 15 residues long. The CDR3 sequence is CASSQGGPANYGYTF. The CDR3 DNA reads as TGTGCCAGCAGCCAAGGGGGCCCTGCTAACTATGGCTACACCTTC.

The chain combines TRBV12-3 or TRBV12-4 with TRBJ1-2; D gene uncertain. The CDR3 is 13 residues long. The ends were cut back, 2 bases at V and 6 bases at J, with 10 bases in the middle. DNA for the CDR3: TGTGCCAGCAGTTTATTGGCGAGCAATGGCTACACCTTC. It encodes CASSLLASNGYTF.

Only one count was recorded for this clone. The J gene is TRBJ2-3, the V gene TRBV6-5, with 12 bases identical to TRBD2. With 6 bases clipped from V and 5 bases from J, the junction kept 3 bases outside the gene matches. Germline values: CDR1 MNHEY, CDR2 SVGAGI. This CDR3 is 14 amino acids long. The CDR3 bases are TGTGCCAGCAGCCCGGGACTAGCGGGAGATACGCAGTATTTT. This gives the protein CASSPGLAGDTQYF.

The chain joins TRBV5-5 to TRBJ1-1, with D possibly TRBD1 on 6 matching bases. The length of the CDR3 is 14 residues. With 2 bases removed from V and 3 bases from J, the gap between germline ends came to 11 bases. Germline loops: CDR1 SGHKS, CDR2 YYEKEE (reference sequence). The CDR3 protein is CASSFLGGDTEAFF. The DNA of the CDR3 is TGTGCCAGCAGCTTTTTAGGGGGTGACACTGAAGCTTTCTTT.

This rearrangement joins TRBV27 to TRBJ2-3; weak D call: TRBD2 (5 bases). V lost 0 bases, J lost 5 bases, and 12 bases lay in between. This CDR3 contains 15 residues. In germline, CDR1 is MNHEY, CDR2 SMNVEV (reference sequence). CDR3 in DNA: TGTGCCAGCAGTTTATCGATAACGGGGAGAGATACGCAGTATTTT. As protein: CASSLSITGRDTQYF.

V and J are TRBV18 and TRBJ1-1; D remains unclear. This CDR3 contains 15 residues. V was shortened by 4 bases and J by 0 bases, with 12 bases between the two germline ends. Germline V gene lookup returns CDR1 KGHSH and CDR2 LQKENI. CDR3 nucleotide sequence: TGTGCCAGCTCACGGACCGTCCCTTTGAACACTGAAGCTTTCTTT. This sequence encodes CASSRTVPLNTEAFF.

This CDR3 is CAISDEGHYGYTF. CDR3 bases: TGTGCCATCAGTGATGAGGGTCACTATGGCTACACCTTC. The V gene is TRBV10-3, the J gene TRBJ1-2, with D unresolved. Deletions cut 3 bases from V and 3 bases from J, with 8 bases between. The CDR3 runs 13 residues. Germline loops: CDR1 ENHRY, CDR2 SYGVKD.

This chain uses TRBV6-1 with TRBJ2-7; D is uncertain. The V gene lost 0 bases and the J gene lost 4 bases, with 4 bases spanning the gap. CDR1 is MNHNS and CDR2 is SASEGT in the germline V gene. This CDR3 has 12 amino acids. The CDR3 sequence: CASSEANYEQYV. In DNA form, the CDR3 reads TGTGCCAGCAGTGAAGCGAATTACGAGCAGTACGTC.

The chain employs TRBV29-1 and TRBJ1-1; the D is unclear. V was clipped by 3 bases and J by 1 base, with 6 bases between them. This CDR3 has 12 amino acids. Per germline, CDR1 SQVTM and CDR2 ANQGSEA. DNA of the CDR3: TGCAGCGTTGAGACGAGGAACACTGAAGCTTTCTTT. Translated, it gives CSVETRNTEAFF.